These 13 T cell receptor delta chains were all obtained from the same sample, sequenced in a study of gamma-delta T cells after stem cell transplantation. TCRdb re-called the RT-PCR reads through CATT. The sample lists under 2,000 delta-chain clones; roughly 4.5% were seen once. Sequenced: gamma-delta T cells. These receptors came from a human donor. It is not recorded whose cells these are; they may come from a transplant donor.

To note about this clone: TCRdb's protein, taken from a much larger clone, differs from this DNA's translation at residue 12, likely owing to a read error; the protein displayed comes from the DNA. This rearrangement joins TRDV2 to TRDJ1; 12 nucleotides match TRDD3. Germline V gives CDR1 GEAIGNYY, CDR2 EKD. V shed 3 bases, J shed 3 bases, and the junction held 10 bases outside the gene matches. This CDR3 contains 17 residues. The CDR3 nucleotides read TGTGCCTGTGACCTGCTGGGGGATACGGGGTACGCCGATAAACTCATCTTT. Its translation is CACDLLGDTGYADKLIF.

This clone is labeled large. The chain couples TRDV2 to TRDJ1; D is perhaps TRDD3 (5 bases). Germline CDR1 is GEAIGNYY and CDR2 is EKD. The CDR3 contains 16 residues. V gave up 0 bases and J gave up 0 bases, with 13 bases separating them. The CDR3 loop reads CACDTVGGLYTDKLIF. CDR3 DNA: TGTGCCTGTGACACCGTCGGGGGCCTGTACACCGATAAACTCATCTTT.

This clone ranks as medium-sized. A much larger clone is a single base away; this may be a read error. This chain links TRDV2 with TRDJ1, with D perhaps TRDD3 (5 bases). Trimming left V 0 bases short and J 3 bases short, with 13 bases between. Germline CDR1 GEAIGNYY, CDR2 EKD. The CDR3 length is 15 residues. The CDR3 bases are TGTGCCTGTGACACCCTGGGCGCGCCCCCCGATAAACTCATCTTT. Protein sequence: CACDTLGAPPDKLIF.

This clone was seen a handful of times. A far larger clone is just one base off, so this is likely a read error. The genes are TRDV2 and TRDJ2; D unresolved. CDR1 is GEAIGNYY, CDR2 EKD, per germline. Trimming stripped 0 bases from V and 0 bases from J, with 25 bases between. This CDR3 is built from 21 residues. The CDR3 DNA reads as TGTGCCTGTGACACCTTGGGACCGGGGTCGTCCGTCGAACCTTTGACAGCACAACTCTTCTTT. As protein: CACDTLGPGSSVEPLTAQLFF.

This clone is deemed large. The sample has other DNA sequences that encode this CDR3 too. This chain uses TRDV2 with TRDJ1, with TRDD3 identical over 7 bases. This CDR3 is 15 amino acids long. V gave up 3 bases and J gave up 0 bases; unmatched junction bases: 6. Germline V gives CDR1 GEAIGNYY, CDR2 EKD. The CDR3 nucleotides read TGTGCCTGTGACTTACTGGGGCCGCACACCGATAAACTCATCTTT. As protein: CACDLLGPHTDKLIF.

The sample holds a few counts of this clone. Since a much larger clone is just one base distant, this may be a read error. The CDR3 nucleotides are TGTGCCTGTGGCAAGCTGGGGATACTGGATAAACTCATCTTT. As protein: CACGKLGILDKLIF. J is TRDJ1 and V is TRDV2; 8 positions agree with TRDD3. Trimming at V came to 5 bases and at J to 5 bases, leaving 9 bases not matched to a gene. The CDR3 is made up of 14 amino acids. Germline CDR1 reads GEAIGNYY; CDR2 reads EKD.

This clone came up a few times. The TCRdb protein, from a much larger clone, departs from this DNA's translation at residue 12, likely by read error; the protein shown derives from the DNA. The V and J genes are TRDV2 and TRDJ1; 9 positions agree with TRDD3. V trimming: 0 bases; J trimming: 1 base; junction bases outside the gene matches: 11. Germline loops: CDR1 GEAIGNYY, CDR2 EKD. The CDR3 totals 18 residues. DNA of the CDR3: TGTGCCTGTGACACCGTCACTGGGGGAACGACGTGCACCGATAAACTCATCTTT. Residues: CACDTVTGGTTCTDKLIF.

This clone was seen only a few times. A read error is the likely source, as a far larger clone sits one nucleotide away. The chain couples TRDV2 to TRDJ1; 13 bases are a match to TRDD3. V dropped 0 bases and J dropped 1; count of bases not matched to a gene: 13. The length of the CDR3 is 20 residues. Germline V lookup: CDR1 GEAIGNYY, CDR2 EKD. CDR3 residues: CACDTVTGGYAQSATDKLIF. For the CDR3, the DNA is TGTGCCTGTGACACCGTTACTGGGGGATACGCCCAAAGTGCCACCGATAAACTCATCTTT.

With regard to this clone: This DNA's translation differs at residue 3 from TCRdb's protein, which comes from a much larger clone; a read error is likely, and the protein shown is translated from the DNA. CDR3 DNA: TGTGCCCGTGACACCGCGGGCGGGGATCCCGGGGATACTACCAAACCCCTGATCTTT. This gives the protein CARDTAGGDPGDTTKPLIF. The V and J genes are TRDV2 and TRDJ4, with 8 nucleotides matching TRDD3. The CDR3 loop spans 19 amino acids. Germline-derived CDR1 and CDR2 are GEAIGNYY and EKD.

About this clone itself: A far larger clone is only one base removed, so a read error is likely. The same CDR3 can be traced to other DNA sequences in this sample. J is TRDJ1 and V is TRDV2; D is unresolved. Germline CDR1 and CDR2: GEAIGNYY and EKD. This CDR3 is built from 14 residues. V lost 0 bases, J lost 3 bases, and 10 bases lay in between. CDR3 coding DNA: TGTGCCTGTGACACCGTGCCCATCGCCGATAAACTCATCTTT. Encoded protein: CACDTVPIADKLIF.

Notes on this clone: TCRdb lists the protein of a much larger clone for this DNA, which differs at residue 10, so this is likely a read error; the protein given here is translated from the DNA itself. The chain uses TRDV2 and TRDJ1, with D possibly TRDD3 on 6 matching bases. V lost 1 base, J lost 4 bases, and 18 bases lay in between. This CDR3 is built from 16 residues. Germline assignment: CDR1 GEAIGNYY and CDR2 EKD. The CDR3 loop reads CACDTVGASLGDKLIF. In DNA, the CDR3 is TGTGCCTGTGACACGGTCGGGGCCTCACTGGGCGATAAACTCATCTTT.

This clone is labeled medium-sized. With only one base between it and a far larger clone, this is likely a read error. The chain combines TRDV2 with TRDJ1, with 7 bases aligning to TRDD3. This CDR3 has 17 amino acids. Unmatched junction bases numbered 18, after V lost 9 bases and J lost 0 bases. Per the germline V gene, CDR1 is GEAIGNYY and CDR2 is EKD. The CDR3 DNA is TGTGCCCGCGATAGGCTACTGGGGCACCAGAACACCGATAAACTCATCTTT. Its translation is CARDRLLGHQNTDKLIF.

Points on this clone: A far more abundant clone sits one base away, making this likely a read error. Distinct nucleotide sequences in the sample also encode this CDR3. The chain couples TRDV2 to TRDJ1, with 8 nucleotides matching TRDD3. V shed 1 base, J shed 0 bases, and the junction held 3 bases outside the gene matches. The CDR3 sequence is 15 residues long. Germline V gene data show CDR1 as GEAIGNYY and CDR2 as EKD. Written as DNA, the CDR3 is TGTGCCTGTGACACGCTGGGGGAATACACCGATAAACTCATCTTT. It encodes CACDTLGEYTDKLIF.